A single sample is the source of the 26 T cell receptor beta chains below, sequenced in a study of CXCR3-negative and CXCR3-positive naive CD8 T cells. Antigens of these TCRs are unknown. Overall study findings and caveats: Naive cells positive for CXCR3 carried more hydrophobic TRB CDR3s than CXCR3-negative ones.

With UMI labels, 5' RACE was used to prepare the TRB cDNA libraries. TCRdb reprocessed the 5' RACE reads and reports one entry per CDR3 protein, with no DNA. The sample data list about 120,000 distinct CDR3 sequences. The sequenced sample consisted of naive CXCR3+ CD8+ T cells from blood. The sample's subset: CD45RO-CCR7+CD27+CD95- naive CD8+ T cells expressing CXCR3 (TNR3+). The receptors shown here come from a human donor in good health. Some clones in this sample may be carry-over from other donors' samples.

The chain couples TRBV28 to TRBJ1-5; TCRdb reports TRBD1, a call that lacks DNA to check it against. Germline V gene lookup returns CDR1 MDHEN and CDR2 SYDVKM. The CDR3 runs 14 residues. The CDR3 region is CASSFDRSGQPQHF.

The chain couples TRBV5-1 to TRBJ2-7; TCRdb's assignment of TRBD1 cannot be checked, as there is no DNA. From germline, CDR1 is SGHRS and CDR2 YFSETQ. The CDR3 loop spans 15 amino acids. CDR3 amino acids: CASSWTGGSSYEQYF.

The chain joins TRBV21-1 to TRBJ1-1; the D call from TCRdb, TRBD1, cannot be confirmed without DNA. TRBV21-1 is a documented pseudogene. The CDR3 spans 17 residues. The CDR3 here is CASSKGGQGIRNTEAFF.

The chain employs TRBV7-8 and TRBJ2-5. Germline values: CDR1 SGHVS, CDR2 FQNEAQ. This CDR3 region has 13 residues. CDR3 amino acids: CASTLLLEETQYF.

This chain uses TRBV29-1 with TRBJ1-1. The germline CDR1 and CDR2 sequences are SQVTM and ANQGSEA. CDR3 length: 13 residues. The chain's CDR3 is CSVDREDYTEAFF.

The gene calls are TRBV7-6 and TRBJ2-1; no DNA is available, so the TRBD2 call from TCRdb remains unchecked. CDR1 SGHVS and CDR2 FNYEAQ come from the germline V gene. This CDR3 is 17 amino acids long. This CDR3 reads CASSLGTSGGFYNEQFF.

The J gene is TRBJ2-7, the V gene TRBV28; TCRdb lists TRBD2, though no DNA is available to test this call. This CDR3 spans 14 amino acids. Germline-derived CDR1 and CDR2 are MDHEN and SYDVKM. The CDR3 protein is CASTLPGRLYEQYF.

J is TRBJ2-3 and V is TRBV6-5; with no DNA, the TCRdb D assignment of TRBD2 cannot be verified. This CDR3 has 15 residues. Germline CDR1 is MNHEY and CDR2 is SVGAGI. Here the CDR3 reads CASSRDLTSTDTQYF.

This chain uses TRBV13 with TRBJ2-7; TCRdb's D call of TRBD2 is untestable without DNA. This CDR3 region has 14 residues. Germline V gives CDR1 PRHDT, CDR2 FYEKMQ (reference sequence). The CDR3 region is CASSSRGQAYEQYF.

The V and J genes are TRBV4-2 and TRBJ1-2; TCRdb proposes TRBD1, but this gene call is untestable without DNA. In germline, CDR1 is LGHNA, CDR2 YNFKEQ. The length of the CDR3 is 15 residues. The CDR3 reads CASSPGQGANYGYTF.

The chain employs TRBV11-2 and TRBJ1-1; TCRdb returns TRBD1, unconfirmable since there is no DNA. The CDR3 runs 13 residues. Looked up from germline, CDR1 is SGHAT and CDR2 is FQNNGV. This chain's CDR3 is CASSLMQGGEAFF.

The chain joins TRBV7-4 to TRBJ1-1; as DNA is missing, the TRBD1 call by TCRdb cannot be tested. The CDR3 loop spans 13 amino acids. CDR1 and CDR2 from the germline V gene are SGHVT and SQSDAQ. The chain's CDR3 is CASSWDRTTEAFF.

The chain is built from TRBV5-1 and TRBJ2-3; TCRdb proposes TRBD1, but this gene call is untestable without DNA. CDR3 size: 14 residues. Per the germline V gene, CDR1 is SGHRS and CDR2 is YFSETQ. CDR3 residues: CASSMDRVPHTQYF.

This chain links TRBV6-5 with TRBJ2-7; TCRdb names TRBD1, which stays unverified in the absence of DNA. Germline CDR1 and CDR2: MNHEY and SVGAGI. This CDR3 region has 15 residues. The CDR3 loop reads CASRRQGVYPYEQYF.

The chain couples TRBV5-6 to TRBJ1-5. The germline V gene encodes CDR1 SGHDT and CDR2 YYEEEE. The CDR3 has 14 amino acids. The CDR3 sequence: CASSLGLSNQPQHF.

This chain connects TRBV7-9 to TRBJ2-7; TCRdb's D call, TRBD1, is unchecked because there is no DNA. Germline V lookup: CDR1 SEHNR, CDR2 FQNEAQ (reference sequence). This CDR3 is built from 13 residues. The CDR3: CASSRQGADEQYF.

This chain connects TRBV12-3 or TRBV12-4 to TRBJ2-7; with no DNA, the TCRdb D assignment of TRBD1 cannot be verified. The CDR3 length is 13 residues. CDR3 protein: CASSHGTVYEQYF.

The gene calls are TRBV7-2 and TRBJ2-1; as DNA is missing, the TRBD1 call by TCRdb cannot be tested. Germline V CDR1 and CDR2: SGHTA, FQGNSA. This CDR3 comprises 17 residues. CDR3 in amino acids: CASSLVVGTGSYNEQFF.

The genes are TRBV11-2 and TRBJ2-3; the TCRdb call, TRBD2, lacks DNA for checking. CDR1 SGHAT and CDR2 FQNNGV come from the germline V gene. The length of the CDR3 is 16 residues. This chain's CDR3 is CASSLDLAGDLDTQYF.

The V and J genes are TRBV7-9 and TRBJ2-7; TCRdb reports TRBD1, a call that lacks DNA to check it against. Germline V CDR1 and CDR2: SEHNR, FQNEAQ (reference sequence). CDR3 size: 15 residues. The CDR3 spells CASSPGTGRNYEQYF.

The V and J genes are TRBV5-5 and TRBJ1-1; the D call from TCRdb, TRBD1, cannot be confirmed without DNA. Germline lookup yields CDR1 SGHKS and CDR2 YYEKEE (reference sequence). The CDR3 runs to 16 residues. CDR3 residues: CASSSERAGVNTEAFF.

This chain joins TRBV28 and TRBJ2-1; the TRBD1 assignment by TCRdb is unverifiable without DNA. Germline loops: CDR1 MDHEN, CDR2 SYDVKM. The CDR3 is 14 amino acids. CDR3 sequence: CAIAWTGPYNEQFF.

This chain links TRBV3-1 with TRBJ2-5; lacking DNA, the TRBD2 call made by TCRdb goes unchecked. The CDR3 consists of 15 residues. Germline-derived CDR1 and CDR2 are LGHDT and YNNKEL (reference sequence). This CDR3 reads CASSPIGAEQETQYF.

This sequence joins TRBV20-1 and TRBJ2-7; absent DNA, TCRdb's TRBD1 call cannot be checked. CDR3 size: 11 residues. Germline V lookup: CDR1 DFQATT, CDR2 SNEGSKA (reference sequence). The CDR3 loop reads CSGGIIYEQYF.

The J gene is TRBJ1-5, the V gene TRBV7-9. The CDR3 length is 14 residues. Germline CDR1 SEHNR, CDR2 FQNEAQ (reference sequence). CDR3: CASSLDGSNQPQHF.

The genes are TRBV28 and TRBJ2-3; TCRdb designates TRBD2, a call that cannot be tested without DNA. The CDR3 contains 16 residues. In germline, CDR1 is MDHEN, CDR2 SYDVKM. The chain's CDR3 is CASSFGSTLGTDTQYF.